These 20 T cell receptor beta chains were sequenced from one sample in a study of T cell responses to AZD1222 COVID-19 vaccine. Assay: immunoSEQ multiplex PCR; the TCRdb copy retains only in-frame clones and omits some. The sample holds 100,000 to 140,000 clones, 91% seen once. Sequenced material: peripheral blood, taken on day 0 of AZD1222 vaccination. Source of these receptors: an adult in good health.

This chain uses TRBV11-3 with TRBJ2-1; 13 bases agree with TRBD2. J was trimmed by 8 bases and V by 5 bases; bases with no gene match: 6. The germline CDR1 and CDR2 sequences are SGHNT and YENEEA. There are 15 residues in the CDR3. CDR3 amino acids: CASSHTSGGAYEQFF. CDR3 sequence (DNA): TGTGCCAGCAGCCATACTAGCGGGGGGGCATATGAGCAGTTCTTC.

The rearrangement links TRBV4-3 to TRBJ2-3, with 9 bases aligning to TRBD2. Germline V gene lookup returns CDR1 LGHNA and CDR2 YSLEER. V lost 1 base and J lost 3; bases outside the gene matches: 8. The CDR3 consists of 17 residues. The CDR3 DNA reads as TGCGCCAGCAGCCAAGTGTGGGCGGGGGGGAGTACAGATACGCAGTATTTT. Its protein product is CASSQVWAGGSTDTQYF.

V gene TRBV13 combines with J gene TRBJ2-7; D is unresolved. V was shortened by 5 bases and J by 0 bases, with 11 bases between the two germline ends. Germline CDR1 and CDR2: PRHDT and FYEKMQ (reference sequence). The CDR3 loop spans 14 amino acids. Here the CDR3 DNA reads TGTGCCAGCAGCCCGCCTGATAGCTCCTACGAGCAGTACTTC. Translation: CASSPPDSSYEQYF.

The V call is TRBV19, the J call TRBJ1-1, with D possibly matching TRBD1 (5 bases). Germline lookup yields CDR1 LNHDA and CDR2 SQIVND (reference sequence). With 3 bases removed from V and 8 bases from J, the gap between germline ends came to 13 bases. The CDR3 spans 13 residues. The CDR3 is CASSILTGGEAFF. The CDR3 DNA reads TGTGCCAGTAGTATTCTAACGGGGGGAGAAGCTTTCTTT.

J is TRBJ1-1 and V is TRBV5-1; maybe TRBD1 (6 bases). The CDR3 is 15 amino acids. Trimming pared 4 bases from V and 6 bases from J, leaving 19 bases between. The germline V gene has CDR1 SGHRS and CDR2 YFSETQ. The CDR3 DNA reads as TGCGCCAGCAGCCTTTCGGGGGGGCCAAGGCCTGAAGCTTTCTTT. Protein sequence: CASSLSGGPRPEAFF.

The chain couples TRBV7-2 to TRBJ2-3; D gene unclear. Germline loops: CDR1 SGHTA, CDR2 FQGNSA. Between the trimmed V and J ends, which lost 5 bases and 2 bases, there was a span of 11 bases. The CDR3 covers 14 residues. CDR3 loop: CASSPRVVTDTQYF. In DNA form, the CDR3 reads TGTGCCAGCAGCCCCCGGGTCGTCACAGATACGCAGTATTTT. The whole variable domain, filled in from reference TRBV7-2 and TRBJ2-3, reads GAGVSQSPSNKVTEKGKDVELRCDPISGHTALYWYRQSLGQGLEFLIYFQGNSAPDKSGLPSDRFSAERTGGSVSTLTIQRTQQEDSAVYLCASSPRVVTDTQYFGPGTRLTVL.

This clone was recorded once. The chain uses TRBV7-9 and TRBJ1-2; 8 nucleotides line up with TRBD1. V dropped 3 bases and J dropped 3; count of bases not matched to a gene: 3. This CDR3 region has 14 residues. In germline, CDR1 is SEHNR, CDR2 FQNEAQ (reference sequence). The CDR3 spells CASSFGQGHYGYTF. For the CDR3, the DNA is TGTGCCAGCAGCTTTGGACAGGGCCACTATGGCTACACCTTC.

There are a few counts of this clone. J is TRBJ1-4 and V is TRBV10-3, with 8 bases matching TRBD1. Losses at the gene ends were 10 bases for V and 5 bases for J; bases not matched to a gene: 12. The CDR3 length is 15 residues. The germline CDR1 and CDR2 sequences are ENHRY and SYGVKD. In nucleotides, the CDR3 is TGTGCCACCCGACAGGGGCCGCCAAGAAATGAAAAACTGTTTTTT. Residues: CATRQGPPRNEKLFF.

The chain carries TRBV19 and TRBJ1-5, with TRBD1 matching over 7 bases. Germline V CDR1 and CDR2: LNHDA, SQIVND (reference sequence). The ends lost 6 bases at V and 3 bases at J; junction bases unmatched: 8. The CDR3 consists of 15 residues. For the CDR3, the DNA is TGTGCCAGTAGGCGAACCGGGACAGACAATCAGCCCCAGCATTTT. This sequence encodes CASRRTGTDNQPQHF.

The chain has TRBV6-1 and TRBJ1-3, with a tentative D call TRBD1 (6 bases). This CDR3 comprises 13 residues. V lost 5 bases and J 4 bases, leaving 9 bases between the germline ends. Looked up from germline, CDR1 is MNHNS and CDR2 is SASEGT. CDR3: CASSRDKGNTIYF. The CDR3 region has the DNA TGTGCCAGCAGTCGGGACAAAGGAAACACCATATATTTT.

Of note for this clone: Other DNA sequences from this sample encode an identical CDR3 as well. The CDR3: CASSSTGDTEAFF. CDR3 DNA sequence: TGTGCCAGTAGCTCGACAGGGGACACTGAAGCTTTCTTT. The chain uses TRBV19 and TRBJ1-1; 8 bases are shared with TRBD1. After removal of 6 bases from V and 3 bases from J, the junction contained 3 bases not matched to a gene. Germline V gene lookup returns CDR1 LNHDA and CDR2 SQIVND (reference sequence). The CDR3 sequence is 13 residues long. Drawing the rest from reference TRBV19 and TRBJ1-1, the complete variable domain is DGGITQSPKYLFRKEGQNVTLSCEQNLNHDAMYWYRQDPGQGLRLIYYSQIVNDFQKGDIAEGYSVSREKKESFPLTVTSAQKNPTAFYLCASSSTGDTEAFFGQGTRLTVV.

The chain uses TRBV19 and TRBJ1-1; D is uncertain. In germline, CDR1 is LNHDA, CDR2 SQIVND (reference sequence). The CDR3 is 14 amino acids. With 3 bases removed from V and 4 bases from J, the gap between germline ends came to 12 bases. The CDR3 DNA reads TGTGCCAGTAGTATGGGAGGGATGGGCACTGAAGCTTTCTTT. Protein: CASSMGGMGTEAFF.

The chain combines TRBV7-2 with TRBJ1-5; D might be TRBD1 (6 bases). This CDR3 is 14 amino acids long. V shed 1 base and J shed 11 bases, with 15 bases lying between them. CDR1 is SGHTA and CDR2 is FQGNSA in the germline V gene. CDR3 amino acids: CASSLEQGFFAQHF. CDR3 DNA sequence: TGTGCCAGCAGCTTAGAACAGGGTTTTTTTGCCCAGCATTTT.

J is TRBJ1-2 and V is TRBV7-9; maybe TRBD1 (6 bases). CDR1 and CDR2 from the germline V gene are SEHNR and FQNEAQ (reference sequence). This CDR3 has 14 amino acids. V was clipped by 3 bases and J by 6 bases, with 14 bases between them. CDR3 protein: CASSLKQGLHGYTF. The CDR3 DNA is TGTGCCAGCAGCTTGAAACAGGGACTTCATGGCTACACCTTC.

The chain uses TRBV7-9 and TRBJ1-1; D gene uncertain. Trimming took off 3 bases at V and 4 bases at J, with 6 bases between the two ends. CDR1 is SEHNR, CDR2 FQNEAQ, per germline (reference sequence). The CDR3 runs 12 residues. CDR3 nucleotides: TGTGCCAGCAGCTTTTTTAGCACTGAAGCTTTCTTT. Translation gives CASSFFSTEAFF. The full variable domain, rest sourced from reference TRBV7-9 and TRBJ1-1, is DTGVSQNPRHKITKRGQNVTFRCDPISEHNRLYWYRQTLGQGPEFLTYFQNEAQLEKSRLLSDRFSAERPKGSFSTLEIQRTEQGDSAMYLCASSFFSTEAFFGQGTRLTVV.

The genes are TRBV3-1 (or the pseudogene TRBV3-2) and TRBJ2-3, with D possibly being TRBD1 (5 bases). Trimming shortened V by 0 bases and J by 2 bases, and 12 bases separated the two germline ends. The CDR3 length is 16 residues. Germline CDR1 and CDR2: LGHDT and YNNKEL (reference sequence). As DNA, the CDR3 is TGTGCCAGCAGCCAAGAAGGGGCGGTCTTCACAGATACGCAGTATTTT. Residues: CASSQEGAVFTDTQYF.

This clone has a handful of counts. The V gene is TRBV7-8, the J gene TRBJ1-3; D is perhaps TRBD1 (5 bases). The CDR3 consists of 14 residues. The V end lost 5 bases, the J end lost 4 bases, and 12 bases lay between the germline ends. The germline CDR1 and CDR2 sequences are SGHVS and FQNEAQ. The CDR3, as DNA: TGTGCCAGCAGCCTTAACAGGATCGGAAACACCATATATTTT. Translating gives CASSLNRIGNTIYF.

This clone was counted a single time. The chain combines TRBV12-3 or TRBV12-4 with TRBJ2-7; D is undetermined. CDR3 size: 11 residues. V gave up 6 bases and J gave up 3 bases, with 6 bases separating them. Here the CDR3 DNA reads TGTGCCAGCAGACAGAACTACGAGCAGTACTTC. Its translation: CASRQNYEQYF.

This clone occurred once. V gene TRBV30 combines with J gene TRBJ1-3; D might be TRBD1 (5 bases). The germline gives CDR1 GTSNPN, CDR2 SVGIG (reference sequence). The CDR3 has 21 residues. Trimming removed 0 bases from V and 0 bases from J, with 27 bases in between. The CDR3 reads CAWSVLLWGDPKGLSGNTIYF. DNA for the CDR3: TGTGCCTGGAGTGTACTCCTCTGGGGGGACCCCAAGGGCCTCTCTGGAAACACCATATATTTT.

This clone has just one count. The DNA for the CDR3 is TGTGCCAGCAGTGAATTGAGAGGTTCTAATGAAAAACTGTTTTTT. Protein product: CASSELRGSNEKLFF. The rearrangement links TRBV25-1 to TRBJ1-4; no definite D call. V shed 1 base and J shed 3 bases, with 9 bases lying between them. The CDR3 covers 15 residues. The germline gives CDR1 MGHDK, CDR2 SYGVNS.